This T cell receptor beta chain is drawn from a study of T-cell memory formation after mild COVID-19. CDR3 size: 15 residues. The V and J ends lost 5 bases and 8 bases, in that order; junction bases with no gene match: 10. Germline values: CDR1 SGHVS, CDR2 FNYEAQ. TCRdb redid the calling of the 5' RACE reads with MiXCR, one entry per CDR3 protein. Counted here are hundreds of thousands of distinct CDR3 sequences, approximately 15% occurring once; the ten biggest clones make up around 20%. V gene TRBV7-6 combines with J gene TRBJ2-1; 9 bases agree with TRBD1. Sequenced input: PBMCs or a T cell subset sorted from them (not recorded which). The receptor's source is a man aged 18 to 29 who had mild COVID-19 (a few samples of this study predate the infection). Cell type and time point are not known. The CDR3 protein is CASSLGTGWRDEQFF. CDR3 DNA: TGTGCCAGCAGCCTAGGGACAGGGTGGAGGGATGAGCAGTTCTTC.